A single sample is the source of the 24 T cell receptor beta chains below, sequenced in a study of blood T cell repertoires in COVID-19. Clones were sequenced by immunoSEQ multiplex PCR, and TCRdb holds only the in-frame ones, with some missing. The table shows about 210,000 clones, with approximately 85% occurring only once. The material sequenced was peripheral blood. All receptors derive from a woman aged 50 to 60 with active or convalescent COVID-19.

The genes are TRBV29-1 and TRBJ2-7; D perhaps matches TRBD1 (6 bases). Germline lookup yields CDR1 SQVTM and CDR2 ANQGSEA. V was clipped by 5 bases and J by 2 bases, with 16 bases between them. This CDR3 is built from 14 residues. CDR3 sequence: CSVSKYTGPYEQYF. Written as DNA, the CDR3 is TGCAGCGTTTCCAAATACACAGGGCCCTACGAGCAGTACTTC.

The chain combines TRBV19 with TRBJ1-1, with TRBD1 matching 7 bases. CDR3 length: 17 residues. Trimming removed 6 bases from V and 2 bases from J; junction bases left unmatched: 15. Per germline, CDR1 LNHDA and CDR2 SQIVND (reference sequence). In DNA, the CDR3 is TGTGCCAGTAGCTCCATCCTCCAAGGACAGGCTAACACTGAAGCTTTCTTT. Amino acid sequence: CASSSILQGQANTEAFF.

The chain links TRBV6-1 to TRBJ1-5, with D possibly being TRBD1 (6 bases). The CDR3 has 15 residues. V was trimmed by 1 base and J by 3 bases, leaving 10 bases between them. Germline V gene lookup returns CDR1 MNHNS and CDR2 SASEGT. The CDR3 protein is CASSEDDRPNQPQHF. CDR3 nucleotide sequence: TGTGCCAGCAGTGAAGATGACAGGCCCAATCAGCCCCAGCATTTT.

CDR3 sequence (DNA): TGTGCCAGCTCGACCCGGGACACAACTAGCACAGATACGCAGTATTTT. Amino acids: CASSTRDTTSTDTQYF. The chain employs TRBV18 and TRBJ2-3; tentatively, D is TRBD1 (6 bases). The germline gives CDR1 KGHSH, CDR2 LQKENI. The V gene lost 6 bases and the J gene lost 0 bases, with 16 bases spanning the gap. This CDR3 is built from 16 residues.

The chain is built from TRBV24-1 and TRBJ2-5, with a tentative D call TRBD1 (5 bases). CDR1 is KGHDR, CDR2 SFDVKD, per germline. There are 14 residues in the CDR3. V lost 1 base, J lost 3 bases, and 8 bases lay in between. The chain's CDR3 is CATSDFGREETQYF. CDR3 sequence (DNA): TGTGCCACCAGTGATTTCGGCAGGGAAGAGACCCAGTACTTC.

The V gene is TRBV9, the J gene TRBJ2-3, with a weak D call TRBD2 (5 bases). V lost 4 bases to trimming and J lost 6 bases, with 15 bases between them. Germline V gene data show CDR1 as SGDLS and CDR2 as YYNGEE. The CDR3 runs 14 residues. CDR3 sequence (DNA): TGTGCCAGCAGCCCGAGAGTTGGCGGGGATACGCAGTATTTT. Translated: CASSPRVGGDTQYF.

V is TRBV28 and J is TRBJ1-3, with D uncertain. The CDR3 has 15 amino acids. The germline V gene encodes CDR1 MDHEN and CDR2 SYDVKM. The germline V and J ends were trimmed by 5 bases and 1 base, with 12 bases remaining between them. This CDR3 reads CASSQWARSGNTIYF. The CDR3 nucleotides read TGTGCCAGCAGTCAGTGGGCCAGGTCTGGAAACACCATATATTTT.

The V call is TRBV18, the J call TRBJ1-4; D perhaps matches TRBD1 (6 bases). The CDR3 covers 15 residues. Trimming shortened V by 5 bases and J by 0 bases, and 10 bases separated the two germline ends. Looked up from germline, CDR1 is KGHSH and CDR2 is LQKENI. The CDR3, as DNA: TGTGCCAGCTCAGGAAACAGGGCAACTAATGAAAAACTGTTTTTT. As protein: CASSGNRATNEKLFF.

The sample holds one count of this clone. Germline is not matched at one junction end, which may reflect a read error. In DNA, the CDR3 is TGTGCCAGCCGCTTCACTGGGGCCGGGAACACTGAAGCTTTCTTT. This gives the protein CASRFTGAGNTEAFF. The chain employs TRBV5-6 and TRBJ1-1; a possible D gene is TRBD1 (5 bases). CDR3 length equals 15 residues. Germline CDR1 is SGHDT and CDR2 is YYEEEE.

The rearrangement links TRBV13 to TRBJ1-1; 7 bases map to TRBD1. CDR1 and CDR2 (germline): PRHDT, FYEKMQ (reference sequence). The ends lost 10 bases at V and 0 bases at J; junction bases unmatched: 14. CDR3 length: 16 amino acids. DNA for the CDR3: TGTGCCACTTGCCGGGACAGTGGGATTTTGAACACTGAAGCTTTCTTT. Amino acid sequence: CATCRDSGILNTEAFF.

Comments on this clone: The same CDR3 arises from other DNA sequences in this sample as well. The V call is TRBV6-5, the J call TRBJ1-1; D gene uncertain. CDR1 is MNHEY and CDR2 is SVGAGI in the germline V gene. The CDR3 totals 13 residues. With 3 bases removed from V and 0 bases from J, the gap between germline ends came to 5 bases. CDR3 coding DNA: TGTGCCAGCAGTTATCGAGTGAACACTGAAGCTTTCTTT. Protein sequence: CASSYRVNTEAFF.

The chain combines TRBV2 with TRBJ1-4; 9 positions agree with TRBD1. From germline, CDR1 is SNHLY and CDR2 FYNNEI. Trimming at V came to 6 bases and at J to 5 bases, leaving 4 bases not matched to a gene. The CDR3 spans 14 residues. Written as DNA, the CDR3 is TGTGCCAGCAGAAGGGACAGGGCAAATGAAAAACTGTTTTTT. Residues: CASRRDRANEKLFF.

This chain links TRBV3-1 (or the pseudogene TRBV3-2) with TRBJ2-1, with TRBD2 identical over 10 bases. The CDR3 contains 16 residues. The germline V gene encodes CDR1 LGHDT and CDR2 YNNKEL (reference sequence). Germline trimming cut 10 bases from V and 10 bases from J; bases unmatched to any gene: 19. DNA for the CDR3: TGTGCCACCCAGGTTGGACTAGCGGTTCCAGGTGGGGAGCAGTTCTTC. Translation: CATQVGLAVPGGEQFF.

The J gene is TRBJ1-2, the V gene TRBV29-1; D might be TRBD1 (6 bases). This CDR3 has 12 residues. Trimming took off 6 bases at V and 5 bases at J, with 13 bases between the two ends. Germline assignment: CDR1 SQVTM and CDR2 ANQGSEA. CDR3 DNA sequence: TGCAGCGTGGGGGGGGCAGGTTATGGCTACACCTTC. Encoded protein: CSVGGAGYGYTF.

This clone was detected only a few times. This chain connects TRBV9 to TRBJ1-4; 9 bases align to TRBD1. Germline V gene lookup returns CDR1 SGDLS and CDR2 YYNGEE. The CDR3 sequence is 16 residues long. With 0 bases clipped from V and 5 bases from J, the junction kept 5 bases outside the gene matches. The chain's CDR3 is CASSVDPGTGNEKLFF. CDR3 nucleotide sequence: TGTGCCAGCAGCGTAGATCCCGGGACAGGGAATGAAAAACTGTTTTTT. The variable domain in full, with the rest retrieved from reference TRBV9 and TRBJ1-4, is DSGVTQTPKHLITATGQRVTLRCSPRSGDLSVYWYQQSLDQGLQFLIQYYNGEERAKGNILERFSAQQFPDLHSELNLSSLELGDSALYFCASSVDPGTGNEKLFFGSGTQLSVL.

The rearrangement joins TRBV7-9 to TRBJ1-1, with 7 bases fitting TRBD1. From germline, CDR1 is SEHNR and CDR2 FQNEAQ (reference sequence). The CDR3 is made up of 15 amino acids. V lost 0 bases and J lost 1; bases outside the gene matches: 2. CDR3 protein: CASSLATGTNTEAFF. In nucleotides, the CDR3 is TGTGCCAGCAGCTTAGCGACAGGGACGAACACTGAAGCTTTCTTT.

V and J are TRBV2 and TRBJ2-1, with D maybe TRBD1 (7 bases). CDR3 length: 16 amino acids. The ends were cut back, 9 bases at V and 5 bases at J, with 23 bases in the middle. Looked up from germline, CDR1 is SNHLY and CDR2 is FYNNEI. CDR3: CASQKDRTTVNNEQFF. The CDR3, as DNA: TGTGCCAGTCAAAAGGACAGGACTACCGTGAACAATGAGCAGTTCTTC.

The chain is built from TRBV10-2 and TRBJ1-6; 7 nucleotides agree with TRBD1. With 5 bases clipped from V and 7 bases from J, the junction kept 8 bases outside the gene matches. CDR1 is WSHSY, CDR2 SAAADI, per germline. The CDR3 has 15 residues. The CDR3 region is CASSTRTGGNSPLHF. The CDR3 region has the DNA TGCGCCAGCAGTACGCGGACAGGCGGCAATTCACCCCTCCACTTT.

The rearrangement joins TRBV2 to TRBJ2-1, with a weak D call TRBD1 (6 bases). Trimming left V 11 bases short and J 0 bases short, with 14 bases between. CDR3 length: 14 amino acids. Germline assignment: CDR1 SNHLY and CDR2 FYNNEI. CDR3 sequence reads: CAGGGRSSYNEQFF. The CDR3 region has the DNA TGTGCCGGGGGCGGCCGGAGCTCCTACAATGAGCAGTTCTTC. The full variable domain, completed using reference TRBV2 and TRBJ2-1, is EPEVTQTPSHQVTQMGQEVILRCVPISNHLYFYWYRQILGQKVEFLVSFYNNEISEKSEIFDDQFSVERPDGSNFTLKIRSTKLEDSAMYFCAGGGRSSYNEQFFGPGTRLTVL.

The V and J genes are TRBV5-1 and TRBJ1-1, with D tentatively TRBD1 (5 bases). Germline V gives CDR1 SGHRS, CDR2 YFSETQ. CDR3 size: 15 residues. Deletions cut 1 base from V and 1 base from J, with 11 bases between. CDR3 sequence reads: CASSLSSGGNTEAFF. CDR3 coding DNA: TGCGCCAGCAGCTTGTCTTCCGGGGGGAACACTGAAGCTTTCTTT. Combining the CDR3 with reference TRBV5-1 and TRBJ1-1 gives the whole variable domain KAGVTQTPRYLIKTRGQQVTLSCSPISGHRSVSWYQQTPGQGLQFLFEYFSETQRNKGNFPGRFSGRQFSNSRSEMNVSTLELGDSALYLCASSLSSGGNTEAFFGQGTRLTVV.

The chain has TRBV18 and TRBJ2-4, with D unclear. Germline CDR1 KGHSH, CDR2 LQKENI. The CDR3 runs 13 residues. Trimming took off 0 bases at V and 9 bases at J, with 9 bases between the two ends. This chain's CDR3 is CASSPPGVPIQYF. The CDR3, as DNA: TGTGCCAGCTCACCACCAGGAGTACCCATTCAGTACTTC.

The chain combines TRBV28 with TRBJ1-4; 7 nucleotides match TRBD1. V lost 2 bases and J lost 0; bases outside the gene matches: 6. From germline, CDR1 is MDHEN and CDR2 SYDVKM. CDR3 length equals 17 residues. CDR3 sequence: CASSLRGRSPTNEKLFF. In nucleotides, the CDR3 is TGTGCCAGCAGTTTAAGGGGGCGCAGTCCAACTAATGAAAAACTGTTTTTT.

V and J are TRBV18 and TRBJ2-7; the D is unclear. The germline V and J ends were trimmed by 3 bases and 0 bases, with 15 bases remaining between them. CDR1 is KGHSH and CDR2 is LQKENI in the germline V gene. The CDR3 extends over 16 amino acids. The DNA of the CDR3 is TGTGCCAGCTCACCGCCCGGGTTCCGGAGCTCCTACGAGCAGTACGTC. Its translation: CASSPPGFRSSYEQYV.

The CDR3 sequence: CSAERGPGNTIYF. CDR3 sequence (DNA): TGCAGTGCCGAAAGGGGGCCAGGAAACACCATATATTTT. This chain joins TRBV29-1 and TRBJ1-3; 7 bases fit TRBD1. Germline lookup yields CDR1 SQVTM and CDR2 ANQGSEA. CDR3 size: 13 residues.